This entry lists 21 T cell receptor beta chains sequenced from one sample in a study of T cell responses to AZD1222 COVID-19 vaccine. TCRdb's copy holds only in-frame clones and misses some; the assay was immunoSEQ multiplex PCR. The repertoire has about 140,000 clones, roughly 90% of them found once; the top ten carry roughly 3.1%. The sample in question was peripheral blood, obtained on day 0 of AZD1222 vaccination. The receptors were sampled from an adult in good health.

Only one count was recorded for this clone. This chain joins TRBV5-6 and TRBJ2-1, with D hard to call. V was cut by 0 bases and J by 8 bases, with 6 bases left in between. CDR1 and CDR2 (germline): SGHDT, YYEEEE. The CDR3 extends over 12 amino acids. The DNA for the CDR3 is TGTGCCAGCAGCTTGGGGTCGGATGAGCAGTTCTTC. The encoded protein is CASSLGSDEQFF.

About this clone itself: Other DNA sequences in the sample encode the same CDR3. The V gene is TRBV19, the J gene TRBJ1-1; D perhaps matches TRBD1 (5 bases). Germline CDR1 LNHDA, CDR2 SQIVND (reference sequence). V shed 3 bases and J shed 1 base, with 9 bases lying between them. The CDR3 runs to 14 residues. The CDR3 coding sequence is TGTGCCAGTAGTATTGGGACCGGGAACACTGAAGCTTTCTTT. It is translated as CASSIGTGNTEAFF.

V gene TRBV7-2 combines with J gene TRBJ1-5, with 8 bases fitting TRBD1. CDR1 is SGHTA, CDR2 FQGNSA, per germline. This CDR3 is built from 16 residues. V dropped 4 bases and J dropped 5; count of bases not matched to a gene: 10. The CDR3 DNA follows: TGTGCCAGCAGCTCTTCCCAGGGGGCAAGACATCAGCCCCAGCATTTT. Protein sequence: CASSSSQGARHQPQHF.

The chain recombines TRBV11-2 with TRBJ2-4; a weak D match, TRBD1 (6 bases). This CDR3 spans 17 amino acids. The germline CDR1 and CDR2 sequences are SGHAT and FQNNGV. Trimming removed 5 bases at V and 1 base at J, with 18 bases between. The CDR3 coding sequence is TGTGCCAGCAGCGCCCGGGACAACATTTGGGCCAAAAACATTCAGTACTTC. Translating it yields CASSARDNIWAKNIQYF.

The V gene is TRBV6-2 or TRBV6-3, the J gene TRBJ2-5, with 7 nucleotides matching TRBD2. The germline CDR1 and CDR2 sequences are MNHEY and SVGEGT. CDR3 size: 16 residues. The V and J ends lost 5 bases and 1 base, in that order; junction bases with no gene match: 10. The CDR3: CASSRPAGTAQETQYF. The CDR3 nucleotides read TGTGCCAGCAGTCGGCCAGCGGGGACCGCCCAAGAGACCCAGTACTTC.

V gene TRBV25-1 combines with J gene TRBJ2-2; 11 bases agree with TRBD1. This CDR3 contains 17 residues. Per the germline V gene, CDR1 is MGHDK and CDR2 is SYGVNS. Unmatched junction bases numbered 12, after V lost 5 bases and J lost 7 bases. DNA for the CDR3: TGTGCCAGCAGTAAGCTTGGACAGGGGGCGTTTGGCGGGGAGCTGTTTTTT. Amino acids: CASSKLGQGAFGGELFF.

CDR3 sequence: CASSQELGASYNEQFF. Written as DNA, the CDR3 is TGCGCCAGCAGCCAGGAACTAGGAGCCTCCTACAATGAGCAGTTCTTC. The chain uses TRBV4-1 and TRBJ2-1; a weak D match, TRBD2 (5 bases). V was clipped by 3 bases and J by 0 bases, with 12 bases between them. Germline V gene lookup returns CDR1 MGHRA and CDR2 YSYEKL. The CDR3 sequence is 16 residues long.

The chain couples TRBV6-1 to TRBJ2-7, with D unresolved. CDR3 length equals 11 residues. Germline loops: CDR1 MNHNS, CDR2 SASEGT. V lost 2 bases and J lost 6, with 5 bases in between. The CDR3 nucleotides read TGTGCCAGCAGTGAAATGGGCGAGCAGTACTTC. Its translation: CASSEMGEQYF.

On this clone itself: Mismatch with germline at one junction end may stem from a read error. The CDR3, as DNA: TGTGCCAGCTCCCCACAGGGGGCCGGGGCCAACGTCCTGACTTTC. Translation: CASSPQGAGANVLTF. The chain recombines TRBV18 with TRBJ2-6, with TRBD1 matching 9 bases. The CDR3 has 15 amino acids. Germline assignment: CDR1 KGHSH and CDR2 LQKENI.

V usage is TRBV19 and J usage is TRBJ2-1; 8 bases fit TRBD2. Germline values: CDR1 LNHDA, CDR2 SQIVND (reference sequence). Unmatched junction bases numbered 11, after V lost 10 bases and J lost 9 bases. The CDR3 is 13 residues long. The CDR3 sequence: CATAGAAVGEQFF. CDR3 DNA sequence: TGTGCCACAGCGGGGGCGGCAGTTGGTGAGCAGTTCTTC. Complete variable domain (other parts from reference TRBV19 and TRBJ2-1): DGGITQSPKYLFRKEGQNVTLSCEQNLNHDAMYWYRQDPGQGLRLIYYSQIVNDFQKGDIAEGYSVSREKKESFPLTVTSAQKNPTAFYLCATAGAAVGEQFFGPGTRLTVL.

The V call is TRBV27, the J call TRBJ2-3; D gene ambiguous. The germline V gene encodes CDR1 MNHEY and CDR2 SMNVEV (reference sequence). The CDR3 covers 9 residues. Deletions cut 9 bases from V and 7 bases from J, with 5 bases between. This CDR3 is CASRHTQYF. The CDR3 DNA follows: TGTGCCAGTCGACATACGCAGTATTTT.

The chain links TRBV10-3 to TRBJ1-1; the D gene is possibly TRBD1 (5 bases). The germline V and J ends were trimmed by 7 bases and 1 base, with 10 bases remaining between them. The CDR3 extends over 13 amino acids. CDR1 is ENHRY, CDR2 SYGVKD, per germline. In DNA form, the CDR3 reads TGTGCCATCACGGGGGATCCGAACACTGAAGCTTTCTTT. This sequence encodes CAITGDPNTEAFF.

The chain carries TRBV28 and TRBJ1-2, with D unclear. Germline V gene sequence: CDR1 MDHEN, CDR2 SYDVKM. V lost 4 bases, J lost 4 bases, and 19 bases lay in between. The CDR3 has 16 amino acids. CDR3: CASSYPRSPGGYGYTF. For the CDR3, the DNA is TGTGCCAGCAGTTACCCGAGGTCCCCGGGAGGCTATGGCTACACCTTC.

The chain recombines TRBV12-5 with TRBJ2-7; 8 nucleotides agree with TRBD1. After removal of 5 bases from V and 4 bases from J, the junction contained 10 bases not matched to a gene. Germline V gene sequence: CDR1 LGHNT, CDR2 FRNRAP. CDR3 length: 15 amino acids. CDR3 DNA: TGTGCTAGTGGTCCACCCACCGGACAGGGTTACGAGCAGTACTTC. It specifies CASGPPTGQGYEQYF.

The J gene is TRBJ1-6, the V gene TRBV27, with 7 bases aligning to TRBD1. Trimming took 6 bases from V and 8 from J; bases not matched to a gene: 7. This CDR3 is 14 amino acids long. Germline V CDR1 and CDR2: MNHEY, SMNVEV (reference sequence). CDR3 DNA sequence: TGTGCCAGCAGACAGGGGTCACGCTATTCACCCCTCCACTTT. Protein sequence: CASRQGSRYSPLHF.

The rearrangement uses TRBV6-2 or TRBV6-3 and TRBJ2-3; possibly TRBD1 for D (6 bases). The CDR3 is 15 amino acids. With 4 bases removed from V and 1 base from J, the gap between germline ends came to 12 bases. Germline V gives CDR1 MNHEY, CDR2 SVGEGT. The CDR3 reads CASSSRAGGTDTQYF. CDR3 DNA: TGTGCCAGCAGTTCCCGGGCAGGGGGCACAGATACGCAGTATTTT.

The V and J genes are TRBV5-4 and TRBJ1-2; a possible D gene is TRBD1 (5 bases). The germline V and J ends were trimmed by 1 base and 4 bases, with 14 bases remaining between them. This CDR3 spans 15 amino acids. The germline V gene encodes CDR1 SGHNT and CDR2 YYREEE (reference sequence). CDR3 nucleotides: TGTGCCAGCAGCTTGCGGGACGGCCCGCTCTATGGCTACACCTTC. Protein sequence: CASSLRDGPLYGYTF.

The J gene is TRBJ1-2, the V gene TRBV18, with a weak D call TRBD1 (5 bases). Trimming removed 1 base from V and 8 bases from J, with 23 bases in between. CDR1 is KGHSH and CDR2 is LQKENI in the germline V gene. The CDR3 contains 17 residues. The chain's CDR3 is CASSPLPGGPQGRGYTF. The CDR3 DNA reads TGTGCCAGCTCACCACTCCCCGGCGGGCCCCAGGGTCGGGGCTACACCTTC.

The rearrangement links TRBV5-1 to TRBJ1-4; 7 nucleotides line up with TRBD1. Germline V gives CDR1 SGHRS, CDR2 YFSETQ. This CDR3 region has 13 residues. With V trimmed by 4 bases and J by 7 bases, 4 bases remained unmatched. The CDR3 DNA is TGCGCCAGCAGCGACAGGGTTACTGAAAAACTGTTTTTT. Protein: CASSDRVTEKLFF.

This clone occurred a few times. The chain joins TRBV19 to TRBJ2-7; D remains ambiguous. Germline V gene sequence: CDR1 LNHDA, CDR2 SQIVND (reference sequence). Trimming left V 6 bases short and J 6 bases short, with 21 bases between. The CDR3 covers 15 residues. The CDR3, as DNA: TGTGCCAGTAGCGACCCGGGCCAGCGCCGGCGCGAGCAGTACTTC. Translating it yields CASSDPGQRRREQYF. Full variable domain (missing parts from reference TRBV19 and TRBJ2-7): DGGITQSPKYLFRKEGQNVTLSCEQNLNHDAMYWYRQDPGQGLRLIYYSQIVNDFQKGDIAEGYSVSREKKESFPLTVTSAQKNPTAFYLCASSDPGQRRREQYFGPGTRLTVT.

This clone was detected only once. This chain links TRBV19 with TRBJ1-2, with D unresolved. Trimming stripped 10 bases from V and 4 bases from J, with 13 bases between. There are 12 residues in the CDR3. The germline CDR1 and CDR2 sequences are LNHDA and SQIVND (reference sequence). This CDR3 is CAIRLGSYGYTF. In nucleotides, the CDR3 is TGTGCCATTCGCTTGGGGAGCTATGGCTACACCTTC.